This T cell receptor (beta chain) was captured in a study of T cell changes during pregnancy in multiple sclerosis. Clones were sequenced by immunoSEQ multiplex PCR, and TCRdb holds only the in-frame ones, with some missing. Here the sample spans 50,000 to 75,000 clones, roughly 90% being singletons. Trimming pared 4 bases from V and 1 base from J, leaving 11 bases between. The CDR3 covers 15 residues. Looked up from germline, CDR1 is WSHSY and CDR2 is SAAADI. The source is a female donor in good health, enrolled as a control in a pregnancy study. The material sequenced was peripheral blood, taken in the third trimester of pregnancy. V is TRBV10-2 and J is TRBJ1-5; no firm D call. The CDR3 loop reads CASSVLDGSNQPQHF. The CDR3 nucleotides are TGCGCCAGCAGTGTACTAGACGGGAGCAATCAGCCCCAGCATTTT.